One and the same sample provided the 17 T cell receptor beta chains below, sequenced in a study of shared clonotypes between healthy human individuals. The assay was immunoSEQ multiplex PCR, and TCRdb's table has in-frame clones only and misses some. The sample lists about a million clones; 70% to 85% were seen once. Sequenced input: memory CD4+ T cells from PBMCs. Subset meaning: CD45RA-negative fraction. Receptors originate from a young man in good health. Some clones in this sample may be carry-over from other donors' samples.

The chain carries TRBV7-9 and TRBJ1-4, with a possible D match to TRBD1 (6 bases). V was pared by 5 bases and J by 4 bases, with 14 bases between. The germline CDR1 and CDR2 sequences are SEHNR and FQNEAQ (reference sequence). CDR3 size: 15 residues. The CDR3 sequence is CASSPQGGVNEKLFF. The CDR3, as DNA: TGTGCCAGCAGCCCCCAAGGGGGGGTTAATGAAAAACTGTTTTTT.

The J gene is TRBJ2-1, the V gene TRBV6-6, with D tentatively TRBD2 (6 bases). The CDR3 runs to 13 residues. Germline CDR1 and CDR2: MNHNY and SVGAGI (reference sequence). V was shortened by 6 bases and J by 12 bases, with 18 bases between the two germline ends. In DNA form, the CDR3 reads TGTGCCAGCAGAGACGGGAGCAGGGTAGCGCAGTTCTTC. Translation: CASRDGSRVAQFF.

This chain joins TRBV27 and TRBJ2-1, with TRBD1 matching over 7 bases. CDR3 size: 15 residues. CDR1 MNHEY and CDR2 SMNVEV come from the germline V gene (reference sequence). V lost 5 bases, J lost 4 bases, and 8 bases stayed unmatched. The CDR3 coding sequence is TGTGCCAGCAGTCAACAGGGGTCGTGGTACAATGAGCAGTTCTTC. Translated, it gives CASSQQGSWYNEQFF.

The table lists this clone with a few counts. In the same sample, other DNA sequences code for this CDR3. The chain combines TRBV19 with TRBJ2-7; TRBD2 is a possible D gene (5 bases). The CDR3 has 15 amino acids. The germline V and J ends were trimmed by 5 bases and 0 bases, with 14 bases remaining between them. The germline gives CDR1 LNHDA, CDR2 SQIVND (reference sequence). This CDR3 is CASSEFFGSSYEQYF. CDR3 nucleotide sequence: TGTGCCAGTAGTGAGTTCTTTGGGAGCTCCTACGAGCAGTACTTC.

DNA of the CDR3: TGTGCCAGCAGCTTACAGGGCTCGGACGAGCAGTACTTC. Its protein product is CASSLQGSDEQYF. The chain recombines TRBV11-3 with TRBJ2-7, with D maybe TRBD1 (5 bases). Between the trimmed V and J ends, which lost 2 bases and 5 bases, there was a span of 10 bases. The CDR3 runs to 13 residues. In germline, CDR1 is SGHNT, CDR2 YENEEA.

The chain joins TRBV18 to TRBJ2-2, with 9 bases matching TRBD1. Trimming removed 3 bases from V and 1 base from J; junction bases left unmatched: 3. Germline V gene sequence: CDR1 KGHSH, CDR2 LQKENI. This CDR3 is built from 16 residues. CDR3 in amino acids: CASSPDRGLNTGELFF. As DNA, the CDR3 is TGTGCCAGCTCACCGGACAGGGGATTGAACACCGGGGAGCTGTTTTTT.

Only one count was recorded for this clone. J is TRBJ1-2 and V is TRBV5-5; no firm D call. Trimming removed 0 bases at V and 8 bases at J, with 17 bases between. The germline CDR1 and CDR2 sequences are SGHKS and YYEKEE (reference sequence). The CDR3 has 15 amino acids. CDR3 bases: TGTGCCAGCAGCTTGGCGGGAAGATCGGGTGACGGCTACACCTTC. Translated: CASSLAGRSGDGYTF.

This clone turned up a few times. The chain employs TRBV4-1 and TRBJ1-1, with D uncertain. V lost 7 bases, J lost 0 bases, and 21 bases lay in between. This CDR3 region has 17 residues. Germline lookup yields CDR1 MGHRA and CDR2 YSYEKL. CDR3 in amino acids: CASTPKEESHMNTEAFF. In DNA, the CDR3 is TGCGCCAGCACCCCTAAGGAGGAATCTCACATGAACACTGAAGCTTTCTTT.

The chain couples TRBV6-6 to TRBJ2-3, with 10 bases lining up with TRBD2. Unmatched junction bases numbered 7, after V lost 5 bases and J lost 2 bases. This CDR3 contains 16 residues. Germline CDR1 is MNHNY and CDR2 is SVGAGI (reference sequence). DNA of the CDR3: TGTGCCAGCAGTCCCGGGACTAGCGAGAACACAGATACGCAGTATTTT. Translating it yields CASSPGTSENTDTQYF.

The J gene is TRBJ2-1, the V gene TRBV29-1, with D perhaps TRBD2 (6 bases). V was pared by 7 bases and J by 3 bases, with 16 bases between. This CDR3 has 14 amino acids. Germline-derived CDR1 and CDR2 are SQVTM and ANQGSEA. CDR3 amino acids: CSAYFGGGYNEQFF. In DNA form, the CDR3 reads TGCAGCGCCTATTTCGGGGGAGGCTACAATGAGCAGTTCTTC.

The chain has TRBV28 and TRBJ2-7, with 12 positions matching TRBD2. The CDR3 totals 15 residues. The trim removed 2 bases at V and 5 bases at J, leaving 4 bases unmatched. The germline V gene has CDR1 MDHEN and CDR2 SYDVKM. CDR3 region: CASSLAASGRDEQYF. In nucleotides, the CDR3 is TGTGCCAGCAGTTTAGCGGCTAGCGGGAGGGACGAGCAGTACTTC.

The V and J genes are TRBV9 and TRBJ1-1, with TRBD1 matching 8 bases. This CDR3 comprises 18 residues. From germline, CDR1 is SGDLS and CDR2 YYNGEE. Unmatched junction bases numbered 14, after V lost 4 bases and J lost 0 bases. The CDR3 DNA reads TGTGCCAGCAGCTCACAAGTCCCGGGACAGGCTATGAACACTGAAGCTTTCTTT. This translates into CASSSQVPGQAMNTEAFF.

V is TRBV6-1 and J is TRBJ1-2; the D gene is possibly TRBD1 (6 bases). Germline CDR1 is MNHNS and CDR2 is SASEGT. The CDR3 runs to 14 residues. V was clipped by 8 bases and J by 6 bases, with 19 bases between them. CDR3 sequence: CASAGALLSHGYTF. CDR3 in DNA: TGTGCCAGCGCGGGGGCGCTTCTCAGCCATGGCTACACCTTC.

This chain links TRBV11-1 with TRBJ2-7; no clear D gene. Germline CDR1 and CDR2: SGHAT and FQDESV (reference sequence). V lost 8 bases to trimming and J lost 6 bases, with 17 bases between them. This CDR3 comprises 13 residues. The CDR3 DNA sequence: TGTGCCAGCTCGAAGTATCAGGTTGGCGAGCAGTACTTC. Amino acids: CASSKYQVGEQYF.

Comments on this clone: A read error is possible here, since a much larger clone lies one base away. The rearrangement joins TRBV29-1 to TRBJ1-1, with D tentatively TRBD1 (5 bases). This CDR3 is 14 amino acids long. Germline CDR1 is SQVTM and CDR2 is ANQGSEA. DNA for the CDR3: TGCAGCGTAGCACTCGGGACGGCGGGTACTGGAGCTTTCTTT. Translating it yields CSVALGTAGTGAFF.

With respect to this clone: The junction departs from the called germline gene at one end, perhaps through a read error. The chain joins TRBV4-1 to TRBJ2-1, with 10 bases identical to TRBD2. In germline, CDR1 is MGHRA, CDR2 YSYEKL. The CDR3 has 20 residues. The CDR3 DNA reads as TGCGCCAGCACCCAAGATCGAACAGCGGGAGGGTCCCCCTCCTACAATGAGCAGTTCTTC. This translates into CASTQDRTAGGSPSYNEQFF.

The rearrangement uses TRBV27 and TRBJ2-2; D is unclear. Trimming took 6 bases from V and 4 from J, leaving 15 bases between them. Germline assignment: CDR1 MNHEY and CDR2 SMNVEV (reference sequence). This CDR3 has 15 residues. DNA for the CDR3: TGTGCCAGCAGCCCCCAGGTTGTAGGCACCGGGGAGCTGTTTTTT. The encoded protein is CASSPQVVGTGELFF.